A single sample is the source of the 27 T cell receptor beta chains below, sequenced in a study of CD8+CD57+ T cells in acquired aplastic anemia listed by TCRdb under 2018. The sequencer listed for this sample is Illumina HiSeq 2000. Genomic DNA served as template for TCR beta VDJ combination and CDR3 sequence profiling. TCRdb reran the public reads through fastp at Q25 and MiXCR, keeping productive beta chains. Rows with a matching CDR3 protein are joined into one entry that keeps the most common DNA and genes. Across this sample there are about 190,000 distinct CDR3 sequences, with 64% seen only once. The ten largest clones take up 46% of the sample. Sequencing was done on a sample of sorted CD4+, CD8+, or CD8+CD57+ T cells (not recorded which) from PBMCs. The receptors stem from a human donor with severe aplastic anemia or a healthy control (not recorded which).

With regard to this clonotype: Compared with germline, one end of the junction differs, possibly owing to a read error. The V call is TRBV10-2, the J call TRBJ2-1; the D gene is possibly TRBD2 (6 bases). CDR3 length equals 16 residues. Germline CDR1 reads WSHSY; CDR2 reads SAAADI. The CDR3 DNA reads TGCGCCAGCAGTGAGAACGCGGGGCTCCCCTACAATGAGCGGTTCTTC. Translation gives CASSENAGLPYNERFF.

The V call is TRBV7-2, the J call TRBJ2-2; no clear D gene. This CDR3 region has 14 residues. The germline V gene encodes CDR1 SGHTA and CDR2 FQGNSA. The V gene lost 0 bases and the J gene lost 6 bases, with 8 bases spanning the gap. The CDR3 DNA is TGTGCCAGCAGCTTAGCAGGTCATTCCGGGGAGCTGTTTTTT. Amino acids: CASSLAGHSGELFF.

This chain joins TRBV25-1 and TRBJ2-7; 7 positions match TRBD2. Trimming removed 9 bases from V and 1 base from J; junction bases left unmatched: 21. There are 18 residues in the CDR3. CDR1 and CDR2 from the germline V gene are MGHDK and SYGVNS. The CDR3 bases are TGTGCCAGTAGCCCGACCACGAGGTCGGCGGGAGCGTCCTACGAGCAGTACTTC. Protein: CASSPTTRSAGASYEQYF.

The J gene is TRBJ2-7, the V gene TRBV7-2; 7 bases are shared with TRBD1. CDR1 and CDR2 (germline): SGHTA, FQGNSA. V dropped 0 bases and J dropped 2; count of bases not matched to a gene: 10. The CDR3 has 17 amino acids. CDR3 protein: CASSLALWTGQPYEQYF. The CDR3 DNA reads TGTGCCAGCAGCTTAGCGCTTTGGACAGGCCAGCCCTACGAGCAGTACTTC.

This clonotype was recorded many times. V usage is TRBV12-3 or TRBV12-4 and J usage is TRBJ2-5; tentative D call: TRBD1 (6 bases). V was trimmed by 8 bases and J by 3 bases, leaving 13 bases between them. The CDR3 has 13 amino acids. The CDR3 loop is CASSWTVEETQYF. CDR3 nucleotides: TGTGCCAGCTCTTGGACAGTAGAAGAGACCCAGTACTTC.

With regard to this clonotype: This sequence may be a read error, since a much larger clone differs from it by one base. The CDR3 bases are TGTGCCAGTTGGGGCAGGCGATCCCCAGATACGCAGTATTTT. Its protein is CASWGRRSPDTQYF. V usage is TRBV27 and J usage is TRBJ2-3; a possible D gene is TRBD1 (5 bases). Germline loops: CDR1 MNHEY, CDR2 SMNVEV (reference sequence). The CDR3 loop spans 14 amino acids. V shed 9 bases and J shed 4 bases, with 17 bases lying between them.

The CDR3 loop is CAISESYYGELFF. In DNA, the CDR3 is TGTGCCATCAGTGAGTCCTATTACGGGGAGCTGTTTTTT. The V and J genes are TRBV10-3 and TRBJ2-2; D gene unclear. Trimming stripped 0 bases from V and 7 bases from J, with 6 bases between. The CDR3 has 13 amino acids. CDR1 and CDR2 (germline): ENHRY, SYGVKD.

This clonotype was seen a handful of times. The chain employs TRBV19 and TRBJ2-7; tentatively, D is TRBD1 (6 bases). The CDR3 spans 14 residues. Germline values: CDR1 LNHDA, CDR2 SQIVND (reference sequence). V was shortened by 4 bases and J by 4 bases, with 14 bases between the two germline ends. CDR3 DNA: TGTGCCAGTAGTAGCGCCGGGACAAAATACGAGCAGTACTTC. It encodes CASSSAGTKYEQYF.

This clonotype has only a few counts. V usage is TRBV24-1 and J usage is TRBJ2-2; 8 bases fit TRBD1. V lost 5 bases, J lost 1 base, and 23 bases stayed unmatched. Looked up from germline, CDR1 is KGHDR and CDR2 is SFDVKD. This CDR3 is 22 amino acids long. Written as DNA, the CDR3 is TGTGCCACCAGTGGTACCTCAGGGGGCCGGATGGTAACGGTCCTGAACACCGGGGAGCTGTTTTTT. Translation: CATSGTSGGRMVTVLNTGELFF.

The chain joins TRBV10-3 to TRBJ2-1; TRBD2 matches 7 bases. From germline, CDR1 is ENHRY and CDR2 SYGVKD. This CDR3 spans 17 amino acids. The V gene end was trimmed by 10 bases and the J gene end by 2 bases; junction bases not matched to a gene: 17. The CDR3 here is CASSLGERGGPYNEQFF. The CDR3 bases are TGTGCCAGCAGCTTAGGGGAGCGGGGAGGCCCCTACAATGAGCAGTTCTTC.

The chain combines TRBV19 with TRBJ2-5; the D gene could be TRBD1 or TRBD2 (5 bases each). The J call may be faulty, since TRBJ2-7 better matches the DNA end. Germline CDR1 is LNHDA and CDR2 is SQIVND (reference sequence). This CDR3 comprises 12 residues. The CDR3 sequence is CASSIERGEQYF. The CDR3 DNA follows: TGTGCCAGTAGTATAGAGAGGGGCGAGCAGTACTTC.

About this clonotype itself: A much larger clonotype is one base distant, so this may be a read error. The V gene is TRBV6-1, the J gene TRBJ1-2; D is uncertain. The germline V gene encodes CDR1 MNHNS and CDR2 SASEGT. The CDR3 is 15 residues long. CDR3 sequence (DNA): TGTGCCGGCAGTAAAGACTCCGGGGTGAACTATGGCTACACCTTC. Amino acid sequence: CAGSKDSGVNYGYTF.

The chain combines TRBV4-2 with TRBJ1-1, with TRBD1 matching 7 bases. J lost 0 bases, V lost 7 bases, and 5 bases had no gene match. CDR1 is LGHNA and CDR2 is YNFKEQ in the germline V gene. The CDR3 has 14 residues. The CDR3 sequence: CASTPGQLNTEAFF. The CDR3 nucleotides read TGTGCCAGCACCCCGGGACAGTTGAACACTGAAGCTTTCTTT.

DNA of the CDR3: TGTGCCATCAGTGAGTCGCCCGGTCGGACTGAAGCTTTCTTT. Protein sequence: CAISESPGRTEAFF. The V call is TRBV10-3, the J call TRBJ1-1; D ambiguous. Trimming took off 0 bases at V and 5 bases at J, with 10 bases between the two ends. Germline-derived CDR1 and CDR2 are ENHRY and SYGVKD. This CDR3 has 14 residues.

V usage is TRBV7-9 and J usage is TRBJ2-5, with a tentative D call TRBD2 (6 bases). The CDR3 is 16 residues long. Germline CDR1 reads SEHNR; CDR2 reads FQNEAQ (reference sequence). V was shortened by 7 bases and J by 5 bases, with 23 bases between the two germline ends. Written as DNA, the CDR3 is TGTGCCAGCAAAGTGCGGGGAGGACCCAACGGGGAGACCCAGTACTTC. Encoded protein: CASKVRGGPNGETQYF.

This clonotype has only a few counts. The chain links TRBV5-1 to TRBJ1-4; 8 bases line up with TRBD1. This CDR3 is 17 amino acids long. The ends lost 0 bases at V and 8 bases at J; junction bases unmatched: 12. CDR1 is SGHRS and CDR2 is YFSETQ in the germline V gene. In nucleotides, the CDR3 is TGCGCCAGCAGCTTGGCCAGGACAGGGTTGATAGGGGAAAAACTGTTTTTT. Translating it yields CASSLARTGLIGEKLFF.

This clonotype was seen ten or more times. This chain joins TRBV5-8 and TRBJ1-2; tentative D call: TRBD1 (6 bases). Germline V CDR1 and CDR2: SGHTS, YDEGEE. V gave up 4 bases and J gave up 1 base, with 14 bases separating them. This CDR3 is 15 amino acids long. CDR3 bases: TGTGCCAGCAGCACTTGGGACAACGTTAACTATGGCTACACCTTC. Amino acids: CASSTWDNVNYGYTF.

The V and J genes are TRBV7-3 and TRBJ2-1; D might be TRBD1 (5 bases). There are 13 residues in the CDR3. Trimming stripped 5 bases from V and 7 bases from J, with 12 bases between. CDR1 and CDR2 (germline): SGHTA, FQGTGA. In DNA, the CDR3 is TGTGCCAGCAGCGTAGACAGTTCGAATGAGCAGTTCTTC. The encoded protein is CASSVDSSNEQFF.

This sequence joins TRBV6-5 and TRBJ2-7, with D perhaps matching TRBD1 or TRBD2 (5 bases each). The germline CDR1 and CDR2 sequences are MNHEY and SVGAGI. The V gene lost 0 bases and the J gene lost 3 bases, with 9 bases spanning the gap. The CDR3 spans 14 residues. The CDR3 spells CASSYSWDRYEQYF. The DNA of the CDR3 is TGTGCCAGCAGTTACTCGTGGGACCGCTACGAGCAGTACTTC.

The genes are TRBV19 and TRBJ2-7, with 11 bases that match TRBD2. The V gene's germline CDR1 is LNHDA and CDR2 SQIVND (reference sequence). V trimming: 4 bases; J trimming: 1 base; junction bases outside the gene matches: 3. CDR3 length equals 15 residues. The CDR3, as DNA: TGTGCCAGTAGTACTCTAGCGGGAGGTTCCTACGAGCAGTACTTC. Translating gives CASSTLAGGSYEQYF.

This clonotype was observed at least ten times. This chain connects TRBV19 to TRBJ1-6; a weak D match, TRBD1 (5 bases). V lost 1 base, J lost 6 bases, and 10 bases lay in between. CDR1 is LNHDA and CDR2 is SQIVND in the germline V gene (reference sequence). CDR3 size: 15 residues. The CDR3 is CASSIAGRGNSPLHF. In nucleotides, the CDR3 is TGTGCCAGTAGTATAGCGGGGAGGGGTAATTCACCCCTCCACTTT.

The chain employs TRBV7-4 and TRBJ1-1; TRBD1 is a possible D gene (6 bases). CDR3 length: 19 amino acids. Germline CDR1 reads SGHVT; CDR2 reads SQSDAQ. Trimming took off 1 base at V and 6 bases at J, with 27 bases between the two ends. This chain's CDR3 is CASSLVPGGGDGWDPEAFF. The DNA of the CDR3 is TGTGCCAGCAGCTTAGTTCCCGGGGGCGGTGATGGTTGGGACCCTGAAGCTTTCTTT.

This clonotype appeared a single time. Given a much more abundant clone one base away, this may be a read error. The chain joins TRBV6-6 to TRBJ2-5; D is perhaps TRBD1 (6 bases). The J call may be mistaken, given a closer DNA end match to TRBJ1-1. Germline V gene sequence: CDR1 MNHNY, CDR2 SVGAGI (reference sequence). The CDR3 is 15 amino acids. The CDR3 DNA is TGTACCAGCAGACCGACAGGCCTCCTAGAGGCAGGGGCTTTCTTT. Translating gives CTSRPTGLLEAGAFF.

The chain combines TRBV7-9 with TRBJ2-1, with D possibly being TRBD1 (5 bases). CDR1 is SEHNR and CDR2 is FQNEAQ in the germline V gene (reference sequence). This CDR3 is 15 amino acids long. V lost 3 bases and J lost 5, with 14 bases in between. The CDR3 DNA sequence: TGTGCCAGCAGCTTCCCAGGCAGGGCGCACAATGAGCAGTTCTTC. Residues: CASSFPGRAHNEQFF.

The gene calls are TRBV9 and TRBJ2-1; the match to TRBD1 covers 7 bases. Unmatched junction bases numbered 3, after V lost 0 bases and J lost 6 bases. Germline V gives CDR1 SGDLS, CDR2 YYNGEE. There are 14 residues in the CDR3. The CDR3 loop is CASSVDSGGNEQFF. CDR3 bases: TGTGCCAGCAGCGTAGATTCAGGGGGCAATGAGCAGTTCTTC. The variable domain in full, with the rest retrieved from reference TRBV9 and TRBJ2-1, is DSGVTQTPKHLITATGQRVTLRCSPRSGDLSVYWYQQSLDQGLQFLIQYYNGEERAKGNILERFSAQQFPDLHSELNLSSLELGDSALYFCASSVDSGGNEQFFGPGTRLTVL.

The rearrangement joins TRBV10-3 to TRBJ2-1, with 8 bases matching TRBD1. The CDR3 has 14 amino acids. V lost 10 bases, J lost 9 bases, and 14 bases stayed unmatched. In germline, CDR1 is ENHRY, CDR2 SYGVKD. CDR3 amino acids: CATKQGEVRVEQFF. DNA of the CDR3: TGTGCCACCAAACAGGGGGAGGTTCGCGTTGAGCAGTTCTTC.

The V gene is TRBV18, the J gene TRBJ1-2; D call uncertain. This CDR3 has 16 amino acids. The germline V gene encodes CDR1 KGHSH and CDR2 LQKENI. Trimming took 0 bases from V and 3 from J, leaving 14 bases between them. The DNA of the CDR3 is TGTGCCAGCTCACCACCGTTCAGCCCCGAGGACTATGGCTACACCTTC. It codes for CASSPPFSPEDYGYTF.